The next 3 T cell receptor beta chains were all read from a single sample in a study of cytomegalovirus exposure and HLA in healthy donors. PCR was performed using 60 Vbeta and 13 Jbeta primers. Measured with immunoSEQ multiplex PCR; TCRdb has only the in-frame clones, and not every one. The table has around 130,000 clones, 77% seen once. Sequencing input: PBMCs. These receptors all stem from a woman in her sixties or seventies in good health and CMV-seronegative.

This chain uses TRBV19 with TRBJ1-2; TRBD1 aligns across 9 bases. V lost 7 bases, J lost 3 bases, and 3 bases stayed unmatched. Germline V lookup: CDR1 LNHDA, CDR2 SQIVND (reference sequence). The CDR3 sequence is 13 residues long. CDR3 DNA: TGTGCCAGTACTGACAGGGGGGACTATGGCTACACCTTC. Translation: CASTDRGDYGYTF.

V gene TRBV29-1 combines with J gene TRBJ2-7; D possibly corresponds to TRBD1 (6 bases). The CDR3 contains 12 residues. Trimming removed 6 bases from V and 3 bases from J, with 12 bases in between. Germline V gene lookup returns CDR1 SQVTM and CDR2 ANQGSEA. The CDR3 bases are TGCAGCGTCCAGACAGGCCGCTACGAGCAGTACTTC. Protein sequence: CSVQTGRYEQYF.

The chain recombines TRBV19 with TRBJ1-1; D possibly corresponds to TRBD1 (6 bases). The germline V gene has CDR1 LNHDA and CDR2 SQIVND (reference sequence). With 3 bases removed from V and 7 bases from J, the gap between germline ends came to 9 bases. The CDR3 sequence is 12 residues long. The CDR3 DNA reads as TGTGCCAGTAGTATGGGGGCAATTGAAGCTTTCTTT. The encoded protein is CASSMGAIEAFF.